These 30 T cell receptor beta chains share one sample of origin, sequenced in a study of T cell responses to AZD1222 COVID-19 vaccine. Libraries were prepared by immunoSEQ multiplex PCR; TCRdb keeps only in-frame clonotypes and omits some of them. The data show some 140,000 clones, with approximately 87% seen just once and about 5.5% held by the top ten. The input for sequencing was peripheral blood, taken on day 0 of MenACWY control vaccination. These TCRs come from an adult in good health.

The chain uses TRBV4-3 and TRBJ2-7; TRBD2 matches at 10 bases. Trimming cost V 3 bases and J 3 bases; bases outside gene matches: 5. The CDR3 covers 15 residues. Looked up from germline, CDR1 is LGHNA and CDR2 is YSLEER. CDR3: CASSQVAGGRYEQYF. CDR3 nucleotide sequence: TGCGCCAGCAGCCAGGTAGCGGGAGGTCGCTACGAGCAGTACTTC.

The chain recombines TRBV28 with TRBJ1-5, with D tentatively TRBD1 (5 bases). Germline CDR1 reads MDHEN; CDR2 reads SYDVKM. The CDR3 contains 12 residues. Trimming stripped 4 bases from V and 11 bases from J, with 12 bases between. CDR3 region: CASSSTAYAQHF. The CDR3 DNA reads as TGTGCCAGCAGTTCGACAGCCTACGCCCAGCATTTT.

This chain uses TRBV7-2 with TRBJ2-1; 10 nucleotides line up with TRBD2. CDR1 is SGHTA and CDR2 is FQGNSA in the germline V gene. The V gene end was trimmed by 7 bases and the J gene end by 5 bases; junction bases not matched to a gene: 5. This CDR3 spans 14 amino acids. The CDR3 DNA reads as TGTGCCAGCATTCCTAGCGGGGGTCACAATGAGCAGTTCTTC. This encodes CASIPSGGHNEQFF.

This clone was counted once. This chain uses TRBV4-3 with TRBJ2-7; D unresolved. The germline V gene encodes CDR1 LGHNA and CDR2 YSLEER. V lost 1 base, J lost 3 bases, and 10 bases lay in between. This CDR3 comprises 14 residues. CDR3 loop: CASSQALDNYEQYF. The CDR3 DNA reads TGCGCCAGCAGCCAAGCCCTTGACAACTACGAGCAGTACTTC.

This rearrangement joins TRBV6-5 to TRBJ1-1, with D perhaps matching TRBD1 (6 bases). The germline gives CDR1 MNHEY, CDR2 SVGAGI. Trimming left V 0 bases short and J 10 bases short, with 18 bases between. This CDR3 comprises 15 residues. The DNA of the CDR3 is TGTGCCAGCAGTTACTCGGGGGGCGCAACTGGGTTAGCTTTCTTT. Its protein product is CASSYSGGATGLAFF.

The rearrangement uses TRBV3-1 (or the pseudogene TRBV3-2) and TRBJ2-5, with 9 bases fitting TRBD2. This CDR3 is built from 14 residues. Germline assignment: CDR1 LGHDT and CDR2 YNNKEL (reference sequence). Trimming at V came to 4 bases and at J to 4 bases, leaving 4 bases not matched to a gene. The CDR3 DNA sequence: TGTGCCAGCAGCCGCGCGGGAGGGTTAGAGACCCAGTACTTC. Amino acids: CASSRAGGLETQYF.

This clone has just one count. V and J are TRBV7-9 and TRBJ2-4, with D perhaps TRBD2 (6 bases). Trimming removed 0 bases at V and 8 bases at J, with 11 bases between. Per the germline V gene, CDR1 is SEHNR and CDR2 is FQNEAQ (reference sequence). This CDR3 is built from 14 residues. In DNA, the CDR3 is TGTGCCAGCAGCTTAGCGGGAGGAGTAGACATTCAGTACTTC. Translation: CASSLAGGVDIQYF.

The chain links TRBV19 to TRBJ2-5, with D uncertain. Germline CDR1 and CDR2: LNHDA and SQIVND (reference sequence). V was cut by 3 bases and J by 4 bases, with 12 bases left in between. The CDR3 runs 14 residues. This CDR3 is CASSIRPMVETQYF. CDR3 in DNA: TGTGCCAGTAGTATCAGACCTATGGTAGAGACCCAGTACTTC.

The rearrangement joins TRBV7-9 to TRBJ1-2; a possible D gene is TRBD1 (5 bases). V shed 4 bases and J shed 0 bases, with 15 bases lying between them. The CDR3 spans 16 residues. In germline, CDR1 is SEHNR, CDR2 FQNEAQ (reference sequence). The CDR3 sequence is CASSWVAGQTNYGYTF. The CDR3 nucleotides are TGTGCCAGCAGCTGGGTGGCGGGGCAGACTAACTATGGCTACACCTTC.

The chain carries TRBV7-6 and TRBJ1-5, with TRBD1 as a possible D gene (6 bases). The V end was cut by 4 bases, the J end by 4 bases, with 20 bases between. Germline lookup yields CDR1 SGHVS and CDR2 FNYEAQ. The CDR3 is 17 amino acids. Written as DNA, the CDR3 is TGTGCCAGCAGCTCCCTCCTTGGCCGGGGGCGAAATCAGCCCCAGCATTTT. Its translation: CASSSLLGRGRNQPQHF.

This rearrangement joins TRBV29-1 to TRBJ2-3, with D possibly called TRBD1 or TRBD2 (5 bases each). CDR1 is SQVTM, CDR2 ANQGSEA, per germline. The CDR3 contains 11 residues. Trimming shortened V by 7 bases and J by 9 bases, and 14 bases separated the two germline ends. The CDR3 spells CSEVTEGTQYF. CDR3 nucleotide sequence: TGCAGCGAGGTGACCGAGGGGACGCAGTATTTT.

The chain employs TRBV10-3 and TRBJ1-3; TRBD1 is a possible D gene (5 bases). CDR3 length: 16 amino acids. Per the germline V gene, CDR1 is ENHRY and CDR2 is SYGVKD. Trimming took off 3 bases at V and 4 bases at J, with 16 bases between the two ends. The CDR3 here is CAISDVNRRGGNTIYF. CDR3 DNA: TGTGCCATCAGTGATGTTAATCGGAGGGGAGGAAACACCATATATTTT.

The rearrangement joins TRBV7-2 to TRBJ1-1; D uncertain. Germline CDR1 is SGHTA and CDR2 is FQGNSA. Trimming left V 0 bases short and J 6 bases short, with 8 bases between. This CDR3 is 13 amino acids long. The CDR3 nucleotides read TGTGCCAGCAGCTTAGCAAATTTGCCTGAAGCTTTCTTT. Translated: CASSLANLPEAFF.

The rearrangement links TRBV2 to TRBJ2-4; 7 bases match TRBD1. The CDR3 contains 16 residues. V trimming: 5 bases; J trimming: 0 bases; junction bases outside the gene matches: 7. Germline V CDR1 and CDR2: SNHLY, FYNNEI. DNA of the CDR3: TGTGCCAGCAGTCTGGGACAGATTCTAGCCAAAAACATTCAGTACTTC. It yields the protein CASSLGQILAKNIQYF. The whole variable domain, remainder taken from reference TRBV2 and TRBJ2-4, is EPEVTQTPSHQVTQMGQEVILRCVPISNHLYFYWYRQILGQKVEFLVSFYNNEISEKSEIFDDQFSVERPDGSNFTLKIRSTKLEDSAMYFCASSLGQILAKNIQYFGAGTRLSVL.

This chain links TRBV6-1 with TRBJ1-2; D is ambiguous. Germline CDR1 reads MNHNS; CDR2 reads SASEGT. V lost 2 bases, J lost 8 bases, and 15 bases lay in between. The CDR3 is made up of 14 amino acids. Here the CDR3 reads CASSENLSGYGYTF. The CDR3 DNA follows: TGTGCCAGCAGTGAAAACTTGTCAGGATACGGCTACACCTTC.

The chain recombines TRBV27 with TRBJ2-7; 9 bases line up with TRBD2. The length of the CDR3 is 18 residues. Trimming at V came to 4 bases and at J to 3 bases, leaving 16 bases not matched to a gene. CDR1 MNHEY and CDR2 SMNVEV come from the germline V gene (reference sequence). CDR3: CASSSRIVVAGDLYEQYF. The CDR3, as DNA: TGTGCCAGCAGTTCTAGGATCGTGGTAGCGGGAGACCTCTACGAGCAGTACTTC.

The chain links TRBV2 to TRBJ1-1, with D perhaps matching TRBD1 (5 bases). The germline gives CDR1 SNHLY, CDR2 FYNNEI. With 6 bases removed from V and 1 base from J, the gap between germline ends came to 12 bases. The CDR3 contains 14 residues. CDR3 sequence reads: CASSAGRTNTEAFF. DNA for the CDR3: TGTGCCAGCAGCGCGGGACGGACGAACACTGAAGCTTTCTTT.

The gene calls are TRBV6-5 and TRBJ2-7; D perhaps matches TRBD2 (6 bases). Germline V lookup: CDR1 MNHEY, CDR2 SVGAGI. Trimming took 5 bases from V and 3 from J, leaving 14 bases between them. The CDR3 length is 14 residues. For the CDR3, the DNA is TGTGCCAGCAGTCCCACGGCGGGGTACTACGAGCAGTACGTC. Translated: CASSPTAGYYEQYV.

The chain employs TRBV5-1 and TRBJ1-4; D is perhaps TRBD1 (5 bases). The CDR3 spans 13 residues. Germline values: CDR1 SGHRS, CDR2 YFSETQ. V was clipped by 5 bases and J by 6 bases, with 11 bases between them. The CDR3: CASRGVPDEKLFF. DNA for the CDR3: TGCGCCAGCAGGGGGGTTCCCGATGAAAAACTGTTTTTT.

This chain connects TRBV24-1 to TRBJ1-2, with a tentative D call TRBD1 (6 bases). V was shortened by 4 bases and J by 3 bases, with 14 bases between the two germline ends. Looked up from germline, CDR1 is KGHDR and CDR2 is SFDVKD. The CDR3 consists of 15 residues. CDR3 bases: TGTGCCACCAGTGAAGGCGGGGGCGACGACTATGGCTACACCTTC. Residues: CATSEGGGDDYGYTF.

Only one count was recorded for this clone. V and J are TRBV11-2 and TRBJ1-1; D not resolved. The CDR3 loop spans 12 amino acids. V shed 5 bases and J shed 6 bases, with 10 bases lying between them. Per germline, CDR1 SGHAT and CDR2 FQNNGV. Written as DNA, the CDR3 is TGTGCCAGCAGCGAAGTTGGCCCTGAAGCTTTCTTT. Translated, it gives CASSEVGPEAFF.

The rearrangement joins TRBV24-1 to TRBJ2-5, with D possibly TRBD2 on 6 matching bases. Between the trimmed V and J ends, which lost 3 bases and 2 bases, there was a span of 15 bases. The germline V gene has CDR1 KGHDR and CDR2 SFDVKD. The CDR3 is made up of 16 amino acids. The CDR3 spells CATSDGTSRIQETQYF. As DNA, the CDR3 is TGTGCCACCAGTGATGGAACTAGCAGAATTCAAGAGACCCAGTACTTC.

The chain links TRBV6-2 or TRBV6-3 to TRBJ1-2, with 7 bases identical to TRBD1. The J segment lost 8 bases and the V segment lost 4 bases, leaving 7 bases of the junction unmatched. The germline CDR1 and CDR2 sequences are MNHEY and SVGEGT. CDR3 length: 13 amino acids. The CDR3 loop reads CASSSRTGVGYTF. The DNA of the CDR3 is TGTGCCAGCAGTTCCCGAACAGGGGTAGGCTACACCTTC.

This chain uses TRBV7-9 with TRBJ1-2, with D unresolved. Per germline, CDR1 SEHNR and CDR2 FQNEAQ (reference sequence). The germline V and J ends were trimmed by 5 bases and 8 bases, with 18 bases remaining between them. The CDR3 has 14 amino acids. In nucleotides, the CDR3 is TGTGCCAGCAGCCCGGGGAGGGAGTACGAGGGCTACACCTTC. Translated: CASSPGREYEGYTF.

The rearrangement links TRBV4-1 to TRBJ2-7, with D possibly matching TRBD2 (5 bases). V was cut by 0 bases and J by 7 bases, with 10 bases left in between. The CDR3 has 13 residues. CDR1 and CDR2 from the germline V gene are MGHRA and YSYEKL. The CDR3 region is CASSQDARREQYV. As DNA, the CDR3 is TGCGCCAGCAGCCAAGACGCAAGGAGGGAGCAGTACGTC.

V usage is TRBV4-2 and J usage is TRBJ2-6, with TRBD2 identical over 10 bases. The CDR3 extends over 17 amino acids. Germline V gene sequence: CDR1 LGHNA, CDR2 YNFKEQ. J lost 4 bases, V lost 0 bases, and 3 bases had no gene match. DNA for the CDR3: TGTGCCAGCAGCCAAGACTCTAGCGGGAGCGGGGCCAACGTCCTGACTTTC. Protein sequence: CASSQDSSGSGANVLTF.

This chain connects TRBV5-1 to TRBJ2-7; possibly TRBD1 or TRBD2 for D (5 bases each). The CDR3 covers 14 residues. Deletions cut 4 bases from V and 1 base from J, with 12 bases between. CDR1 is SGHRS, CDR2 YFSETQ, per germline. The DNA of the CDR3 is TGCGCCAGCAGCCCCGGGACCGGTTCCTACGAGCAGTACGTC. This encodes CASSPGTGSYEQYV.

J is TRBJ2-7 and V is TRBV18, with 9 bases that match TRBD1. Unmatched junction bases numbered 7, after V lost 6 bases and J lost 1 base. Germline CDR1 and CDR2: KGHSH and LQKENI. The CDR3 is made up of 15 amino acids. CDR3 DNA: TGTGCCAGCTCGAAGGGAGGACAGGGGTCCTACGAGCAGTACGTC. Its protein product is CASSKGGQGSYEQYV.

The V gene is TRBV5-6, the J gene TRBJ1-4; a weak D match, TRBD1 (6 bases). This CDR3 is built from 14 residues. V was shortened by 0 bases and J by 8 bases, with 11 bases between the two germline ends. Germline CDR1 is SGHDT and CDR2 is YYEEEE. CDR3 DNA sequence: TGTGCCAGCAGCTTGGTCAGGGGTAGGGAAAAACTGTTTTTT. Amino acids: CASSLVRGREKLFF.

V and J are TRBV7-2 and TRBJ2-2; D gene unclear. Germline CDR1 is SGHTA and CDR2 is FQGNSA. The CDR3 sequence is 16 residues long. Trimming took off 1 base at V and 3 bases at J, with 12 bases between the two ends. In nucleotides, the CDR3 is TGTGCCAGCAGCTTAGGTCTATCCCCGGACACCGGGGAGCTGTTTTTT. Protein: CASSLGLSPDTGELFF.